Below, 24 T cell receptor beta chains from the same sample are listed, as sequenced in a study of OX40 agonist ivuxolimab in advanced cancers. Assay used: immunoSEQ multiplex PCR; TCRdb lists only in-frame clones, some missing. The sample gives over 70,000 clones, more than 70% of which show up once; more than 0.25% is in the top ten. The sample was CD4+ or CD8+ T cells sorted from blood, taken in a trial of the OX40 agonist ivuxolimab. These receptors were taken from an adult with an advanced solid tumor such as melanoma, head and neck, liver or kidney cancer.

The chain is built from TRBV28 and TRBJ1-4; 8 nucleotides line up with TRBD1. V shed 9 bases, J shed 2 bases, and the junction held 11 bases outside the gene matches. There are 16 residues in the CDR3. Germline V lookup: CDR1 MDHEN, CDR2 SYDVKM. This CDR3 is CASKEQGGPTNEKLFF. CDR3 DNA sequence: TGTGCCAGTAAGGAACAGGGGGGGCCTACTAATGAAAAACTGTTTTTT.

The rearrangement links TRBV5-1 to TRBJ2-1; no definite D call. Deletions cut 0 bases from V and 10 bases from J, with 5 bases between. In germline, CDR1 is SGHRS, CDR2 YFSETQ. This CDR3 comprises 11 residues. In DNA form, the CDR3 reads TGCGCCAGCAGCTTGGATTACGAGCAGTTCTTC. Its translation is CASSLDYEQFF.

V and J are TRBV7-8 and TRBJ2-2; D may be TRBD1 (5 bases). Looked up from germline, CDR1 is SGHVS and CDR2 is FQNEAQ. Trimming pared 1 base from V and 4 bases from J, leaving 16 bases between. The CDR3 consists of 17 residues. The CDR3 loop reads CASSLGLVGRITGELFF. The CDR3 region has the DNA TGTGCCAGCAGCTTAGGCTTGGTGGGGCGGATCACCGGGGAGCTGTTTTTT.

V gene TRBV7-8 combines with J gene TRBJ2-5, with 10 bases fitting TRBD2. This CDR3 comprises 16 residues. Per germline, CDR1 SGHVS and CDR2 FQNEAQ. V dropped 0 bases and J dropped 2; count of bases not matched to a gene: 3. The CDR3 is CASSLASAGGQETQYF. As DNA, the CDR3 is TGTGCCAGCAGCTTAGCTTCAGCGGGGGGGCAAGAGACCCAGTACTTC. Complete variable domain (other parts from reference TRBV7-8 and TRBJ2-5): GAGVSQSPRYKVAKRGQDVALRCDPISGHVSLFWYQQALGQGPEFLTYFQNEAQLDKSGLPSDRFFAERPEGSVSTLKIQRTQQEDSAVYLCASSLASAGGQETQYFGPGTRLLVL.

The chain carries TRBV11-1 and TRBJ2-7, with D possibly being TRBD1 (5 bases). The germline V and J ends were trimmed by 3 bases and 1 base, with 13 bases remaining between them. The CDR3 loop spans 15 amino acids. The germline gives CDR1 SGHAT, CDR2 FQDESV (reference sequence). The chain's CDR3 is CASSFSQGSSYEQYF. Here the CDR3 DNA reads TGTGCCAGCAGCTTCTCCCAGGGAAGTTCCTACGAGCAGTACTTC.

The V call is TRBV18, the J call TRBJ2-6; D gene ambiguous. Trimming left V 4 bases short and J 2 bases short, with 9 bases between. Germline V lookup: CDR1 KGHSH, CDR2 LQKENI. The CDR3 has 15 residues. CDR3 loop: CASSQGSAGANVLTF. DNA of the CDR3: TGTGCCAGCTCACAGGGAAGCGCTGGGGCCAACGTCCTGACTTTC.

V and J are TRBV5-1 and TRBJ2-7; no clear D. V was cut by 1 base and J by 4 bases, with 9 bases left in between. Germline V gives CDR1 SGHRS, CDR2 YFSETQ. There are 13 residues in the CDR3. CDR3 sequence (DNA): TGCGCCAGCAGCTTGCCCCCCGGTTACGAGCAGTACTTC. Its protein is CASSLPPGYEQYF.

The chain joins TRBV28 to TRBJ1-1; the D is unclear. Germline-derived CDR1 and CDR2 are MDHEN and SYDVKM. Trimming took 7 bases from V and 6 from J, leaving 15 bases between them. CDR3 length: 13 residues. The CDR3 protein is CASKRLGSAEAFF. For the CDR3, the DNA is TGTGCCAGCAAAAGGTTAGGGAGCGCTGAAGCTTTCTTT.

CDR3 coding DNA: TGTGCCAGCAGCTTAGGGCACCAAACTAGCCTCCACGAGCAGTACTTC. Translated, it gives CASSLGHQTSLHEQYF. The chain couples TRBV7-2 to TRBJ2-7; tentative D call: TRBD2 (6 bases). Germline lookup yields CDR1 SGHTA and CDR2 FQGNSA. The CDR3 contains 16 residues. V was clipped by 1 base and J by 5 bases, with 18 bases between them.

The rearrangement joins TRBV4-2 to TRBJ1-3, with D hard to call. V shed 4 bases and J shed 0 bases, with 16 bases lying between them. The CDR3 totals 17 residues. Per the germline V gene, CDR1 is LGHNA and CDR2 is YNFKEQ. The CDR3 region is CASSLPTTGISGNTIYF. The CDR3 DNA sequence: TGTGCCAGCAGCCTACCGACAACGGGCATCTCTGGAAACACCATATATTTT.

CDR3 sequence (DNA): TGCAGTGCTAGTGCAGGTTCCCAAGCTTTCTTT. Protein: CSASAGSQAFF. This sequence joins TRBV20-1 and TRBJ1-1; D unclear. The V gene's germline CDR1 is DFQATT and CDR2 SNEGSKA (reference sequence). CDR3 length: 11 amino acids. Trimming removed 3 bases at V and 9 bases at J, with 11 bases between.

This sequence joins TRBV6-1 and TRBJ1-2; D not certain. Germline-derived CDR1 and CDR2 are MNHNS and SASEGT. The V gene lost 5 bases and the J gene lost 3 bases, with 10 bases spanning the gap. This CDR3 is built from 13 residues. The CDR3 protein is CASSLPEYYGYTF. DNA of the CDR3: TGTGCCAGCAGTCTCCCAGAATACTATGGCTACACCTTC.

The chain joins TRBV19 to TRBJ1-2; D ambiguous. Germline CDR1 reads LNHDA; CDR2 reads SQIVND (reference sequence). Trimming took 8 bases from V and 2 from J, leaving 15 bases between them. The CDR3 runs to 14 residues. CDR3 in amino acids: CASREQTRNYGYTF. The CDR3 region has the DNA TGTGCCAGTCGGGAGCAGACCCGAAACTATGGCTACACCTTC.

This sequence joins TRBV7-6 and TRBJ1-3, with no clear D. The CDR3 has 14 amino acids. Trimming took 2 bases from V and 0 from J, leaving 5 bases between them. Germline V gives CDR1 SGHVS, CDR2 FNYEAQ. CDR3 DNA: TGTGCCAGCAGCTTAATAAGCTCTGGAAACACCATATATTTT. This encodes CASSLISSGNTIYF.

CDR3 sequence: CASSIDPQGVYEQYF. For the CDR3, the DNA is TGTGCCAGTAGTATAGACCCACAGGGAGTCTACGAGCAGTACTTC. The chain joins TRBV19 to TRBJ2-7, with D possibly matching TRBD1 (6 bases). The CDR3 runs 15 residues. V was trimmed by 0 bases and J by 3 bases, leaving 12 bases between them. Germline V CDR1 and CDR2: LNHDA, SQIVND (reference sequence). Filled out from reference TRBV19 and TRBJ2-7, the complete variable domain reads DGGITQSPKYLFRKEGQNVTLSCEQNLNHDAMYWYRQDPGQGLRLIYYSQIVNDFQKGDIAEGYSVSREKKESFPLTVTSAQKNPTAFYLCASSIDPQGVYEQYFGPGTRLTVT.

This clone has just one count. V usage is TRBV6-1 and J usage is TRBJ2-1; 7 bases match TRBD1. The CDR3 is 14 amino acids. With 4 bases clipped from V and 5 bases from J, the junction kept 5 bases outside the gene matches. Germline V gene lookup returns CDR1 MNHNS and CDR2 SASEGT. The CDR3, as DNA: TGTGCCAGCAGTGCCCTTGACAGGGACAATGAGCAGTTCTTC. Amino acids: CASSALDRDNEQFF.

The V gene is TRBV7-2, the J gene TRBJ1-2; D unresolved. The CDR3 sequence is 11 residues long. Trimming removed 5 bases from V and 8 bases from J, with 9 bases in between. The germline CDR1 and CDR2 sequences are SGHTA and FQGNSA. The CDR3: CASSRTLGYTF. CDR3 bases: TGTGCCAGCAGCCGAACCTTGGGCTACACCTTC. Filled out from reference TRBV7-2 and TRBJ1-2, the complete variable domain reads GAGVSQSPSNKVTEKGKDVELRCDPISGHTALYWYRQSLGQGLEFLIYFQGNSAPDKSGLPSDRFSAERTGGSVSTLTIQRTQQEDSAVYLCASSRTLGYTFGSGTRLTVV.

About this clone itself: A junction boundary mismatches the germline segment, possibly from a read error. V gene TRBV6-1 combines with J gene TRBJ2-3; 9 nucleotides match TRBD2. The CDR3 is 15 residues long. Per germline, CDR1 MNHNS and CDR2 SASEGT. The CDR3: CASREAGGYTDTQYF. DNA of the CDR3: TGTGCCAGCAGAGAAGCGGGGGGTTACACAGATACGCAGTATTTT.

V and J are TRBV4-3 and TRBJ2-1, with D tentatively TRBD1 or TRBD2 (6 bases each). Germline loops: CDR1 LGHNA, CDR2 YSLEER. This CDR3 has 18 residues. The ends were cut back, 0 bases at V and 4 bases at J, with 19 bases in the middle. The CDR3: CASSQDPAAGGRYNEQFF. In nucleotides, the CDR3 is TGCGCCAGCAGCCAAGATCCGGCCGCCGGGGGCCGATACAATGAGCAGTTCTTC.

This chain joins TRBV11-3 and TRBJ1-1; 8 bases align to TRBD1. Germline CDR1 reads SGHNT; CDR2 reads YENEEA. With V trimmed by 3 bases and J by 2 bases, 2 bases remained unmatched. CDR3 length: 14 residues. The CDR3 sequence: CASSLGQANTEAFF. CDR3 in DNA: TGTGCCAGCAGCTTGGGACAGGCAAACACTGAAGCTTTCTTT.

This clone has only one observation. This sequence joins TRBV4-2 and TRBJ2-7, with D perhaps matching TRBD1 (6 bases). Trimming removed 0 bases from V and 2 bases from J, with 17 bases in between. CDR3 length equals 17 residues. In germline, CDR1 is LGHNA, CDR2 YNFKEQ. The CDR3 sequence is CASSQEFLGARPYEQYF. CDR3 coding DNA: TGTGCCAGCAGCCAAGAATTTTTGGGGGCTCGACCCTACGAGCAGTACTTC.

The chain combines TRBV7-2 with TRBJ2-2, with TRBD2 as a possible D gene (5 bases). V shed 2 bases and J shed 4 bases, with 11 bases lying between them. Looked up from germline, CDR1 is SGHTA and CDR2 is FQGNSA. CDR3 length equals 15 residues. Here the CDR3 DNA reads TGTGCCAGCAGCTTACAAGCTAGCTCCACCGGGGAGCTGTTTTTT. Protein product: CASSLQASSTGELFF.

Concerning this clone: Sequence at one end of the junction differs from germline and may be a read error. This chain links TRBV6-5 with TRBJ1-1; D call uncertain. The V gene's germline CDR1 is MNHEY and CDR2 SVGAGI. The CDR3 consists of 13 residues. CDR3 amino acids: CASSDSKGTEAFF. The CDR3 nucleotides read TGTGCCAGCAGTGACTCGAAGGGCACTGAAGCTTTCTTT.

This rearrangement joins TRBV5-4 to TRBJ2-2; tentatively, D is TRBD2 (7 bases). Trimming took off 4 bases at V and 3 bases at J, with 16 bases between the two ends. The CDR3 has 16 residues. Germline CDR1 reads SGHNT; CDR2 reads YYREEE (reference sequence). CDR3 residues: CASSLQGRGYTGELFF. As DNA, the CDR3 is TGTGCCAGCAGCCTCCAGGGGCGGGGGTACACCGGGGAGCTGTTTTTT.